This TCR beta chain was captured by sequencing in a study of blood T cells in healthy people across ages. With 5 bases removed from V and 1 base from J, the gap between germline ends came to 21 bases. Germline CDR1 reads MGHRA; CDR2 reads YSYEKL. This CDR3 comprises 17 residues. The sample holds a few counts of this clonotype. Through a sample-barcoded 5' primer and a J-beta primer mix, a second PCR was run for roughly 7 to 11 cycles. TCRdb re-analysed the 5' RACE reads in MiXCR, keeping a single row per CDR3 protein. The sample contains roughly 900,000 distinct CDR3 sequences, around 49% of which appear only once.

The V and J genes are TRBV4-1 and TRBJ2-7, with a possible D match to TRBD2 (6 bases). What was sequenced was blood. This receptor was obtained from a man between 25 and 39 years old in good health. The CDR3 is CASSYSSGDSWSYEQYF. In DNA, the CDR3 is TGCGCCAGCAGCTACTCGTCCGGGGACTCGTGGTCCTACGAGCAGTACTTC.